Listed here are 22 T cell receptor beta chains from one sample, sequenced in a study of sequential checkpoint blockade in melanoma. Using immunoSEQ multiplex PCR, the repertoire was profiled, and TCRdb retains in-frame clones only, with some absent. The repertoire holds 3,500 to 5,000 clones, with about 20% as singletons. Treatment reported: randomized to nivolumab then ipilimumab (arm A) or the reverse (arm B). The source was tumor tissue (inferred from file names), collected from a patient given nivolumab and ipilimumab in sequence. All receptors derive from a human donor with melanoma.

The chain employs TRBV18 and TRBJ2-1; TRBD2 agrees at 12 bases. The length of the CDR3 is 18 residues. Looked up from germline, CDR1 is KGHSH and CDR2 is LQKENI. V dropped 5 bases and J dropped 5; count of bases not matched to a gene: 13. The DNA of the CDR3 is TGTGCCAGCTCAACGAAAACCCCTAGCGGGGGGGGCAACAATGAGCAGTTCTTC. It codes for CASSTKTPSGGGNNEQFF.

This clone is medium-sized (0.01 to 0.1%). The chain uses TRBV9 and TRBJ2-1; D ambiguous. Trimming stripped 3 bases from V and 4 bases from J, with 11 bases between. The germline V gene has CDR1 SGDLS and CDR2 YYNGEE. The CDR3 covers 14 residues. Here the CDR3 reads CASSAPARYNEQFF. Here the CDR3 DNA reads TGTGCCAGCAGCGCACCAGCTAGGTACAATGAGCAGTTCTTC.

The chain carries TRBV18 and TRBJ2-2; 9 nucleotides match TRBD1. J was trimmed by 5 bases and V by 3 bases; bases with no gene match: 4. CDR3 length: 15 residues. Per germline, CDR1 KGHSH and CDR2 LQKENI. CDR3 coding DNA: TGTGCCAGCTCACCGGGACAGGGAGGAACCGGGGAGCTGTTTTTT. Amino acids: CASSPGQGGTGELFF.

This clone ranks as medium-sized. The chain couples TRBV6-8 to TRBJ2-1; the match to TRBD2 covers 8 bases. The V gene's germline CDR1 is MNHGY and CDR2 SAAAGT. The CDR3 is 16 residues long. Trimming took 6 bases from V and 9 from J; bases not matched to a gene: 16. The chain's CDR3 is CASSPAQRGSLSEQFF. CDR3 nucleotides: TGTGCCAGCAGCCCGGCCCAGCGGGGGTCGCTCAGTGAGCAGTTCTTC.

This clone was observed a few times. The chain joins TRBV6-8 to TRBJ2-7; D may correspond to TRBD1 or TRBD2 (5 bases each). This CDR3 contains 13 residues. Germline V lookup: CDR1 MNHGY, CDR2 SAAAGT. Trimming took 2 bases from V and 7 from J, leaving 12 bases between them. The CDR3: CASSYQGPREQYF. The CDR3 DNA follows: TGTGCCAGCAGTTACCAGGGACCCAGGGAGCAGTACTTC.

This clone was seen only once. The V gene is TRBV19, the J gene TRBJ1-2; D unresolved. CDR3 length equals 15 residues. Germline CDR1 reads LNHDA; CDR2 reads SQIVND (reference sequence). The ends were cut back, 3 bases at V and 8 bases at J, with 19 bases in the middle. The CDR3 region is CASSISGFYISGYTF. The DNA of the CDR3 is TGTGCCAGTAGTATCTCTGGGTTCTATATATCGGGCTACACCTTC. The full variable domain, rest sourced from reference TRBV19 and TRBJ1-2, is DGGITQSPKYLFRKEGQNVTLSCEQNLNHDAMYWYRQDPGQGLRLIYYSQIVNDFQKGDIAEGYSVSREKKESFPLTVTSAQKNPTAFYLCASSISGFYISGYTFGSGTRLTVV.

As DNA, the CDR3 is TGCAGCGTCTCACAGGGGGCGGGCATCGCCTCGCTGTATGGCTACACCTTC. As protein: CSVSQGAGIASLYGYTF. The V call is TRBV29-1, the J call TRBJ1-2; 9 positions agree with TRBD1. This CDR3 comprises 17 residues. V gave up 6 bases and J gave up 5 bases; unmatched junction bases: 19. Germline V CDR1 and CDR2: SQVTM, ANQGSEA.

This clone qualifies as medium-sized. DNA of the CDR3: TGTGCCAGCAGAAGGACAGGGGGTGTGAATGAGCAGTTCTTC. Translating gives CASRRTGGVNEQFF. This chain uses TRBV6-8 with TRBJ2-1, with TRBD1 matching over 10 bases. V lost 6 bases to trimming and J lost 7 bases; unmatched junction nucleotides: 6. CDR1 and CDR2 (germline): MNHGY, SAAAGT. This CDR3 has 14 amino acids.

This clone is a singleton in its sample. The rearrangement uses TRBV19 and TRBJ2-7; either TRBD1 or TRBD2 may supply D (5 bases each). Germline assignment: CDR1 LNHDA and CDR2 SQIVND (reference sequence). V was pared by 7 bases and J by 7 bases, with 11 bases between. This CDR3 is 11 amino acids long. The CDR3 region has the DNA TGTGCCAGTACCAATGAGGGGGAGCAGTACTTC. It yields the protein CASTNEGEQYF.

Only a few counts were recorded for this clone. The gene calls are TRBV28 and TRBJ1-2; tentatively, D is TRBD1 (5 bases). The CDR3 is 14 residues long. The germline V gene encodes CDR1 MDHEN and CDR2 SYDVKM. V gave up 5 bases and J gave up 4 bases, with 14 bases separating them. CDR3 region: CASSQRGGPYGYTF. Here the CDR3 DNA reads TGTGCCAGCAGTCAACGGGGGGGACCCTATGGCTACACCTTC.

The chain couples TRBV18 to TRBJ2-7; D tentatively fits TRBD1 or TRBD2 (5 bases each). From germline, CDR1 is KGHSH and CDR2 LQKENI. V was pared by 2 bases and J by 5 bases, with 7 bases between. The CDR3 runs 12 residues. CDR3 nucleotides: TGTGCCAGCTCACCAGGGGGTGACGAGCAGTACTTC. It specifies CASSPGGDEQYF.

Many counts were recorded for this clone. The chain recombines TRBV6-8 with TRBJ1-2, with 7 positions matching TRBD1. The CDR3 length is 13 residues. V gave up 5 bases and J gave up 7 bases; unmatched junction bases: 7. Germline-derived CDR1 and CDR2 are MNHGY and SAAAGT. CDR3 in DNA: TGTGCCAGCAGTGAGTCAGGGGGTCTTGGCTACACCTTC. Amino acids: CASSESGGLGYTF.

This chain joins TRBV18 and TRBJ2-3; 11 nucleotides align to TRBD2. Germline-derived CDR1 and CDR2 are KGHSH and LQKENI. The CDR3 extends over 18 amino acids. J gave up 0 bases and V 3 bases, and 8 bases lay outside the gene matches. The CDR3 DNA is TGTGCCAGCTCACCGGGGAAACTAGCGGGGGATAGCACAGATACGCAGTATTTT. Residues: CASSPGKLAGDSTDTQYF.

The gene calls are TRBV5-1 and TRBJ2-7; possibly TRBD1 or TRBD2 for D (5 bases each). CDR1 is SGHRS and CDR2 is YFSETQ in the germline V gene. CDR3 length: 14 amino acids. V was shortened by 5 bases and J by 2 bases, with 14 bases between the two germline ends. The CDR3 DNA is TGCGCCAGCAGGTCCGGGACGGAAACCTACGAGCAGTACTTC. Amino acids: CASRSGTETYEQYF.

This clone is judged medium-sized. The chain uses TRBV6-8 and TRBJ1-5; D perhaps matches TRBD1 (5 bases). The length of the CDR3 is 14 residues. Per germline, CDR1 MNHGY and CDR2 SAAAGT. Trimming took 5 bases from V and 1 from J, leaving 9 bases between them. Here the CDR3 DNA reads TGTGCCAGCAGTCGACAGAGAAGCAATCAGCCCCAGCATTTT. As protein: CASSRQRSNQPQHF.

The rearrangement links TRBV28 to TRBJ2-7; D gene ambiguous. This CDR3 is built from 14 residues. Germline CDR1 is MDHEN and CDR2 is SYDVKM. The germline V and J ends were trimmed by 5 bases and 2 bases, with 13 bases remaining between them. The CDR3 reads CASSPQDGTYEQYF. CDR3 nucleotide sequence: TGTGCCAGCAGTCCCCAGGACGGAACCTACGAGCAGTACTTC.

This clone has a count of ten or more. The gene calls are TRBV11-3 and TRBJ1-6; 8 bases are shared with TRBD1. With V trimmed by 4 bases and J by 9 bases, 8 bases remained unmatched. The CDR3 length is 15 residues. CDR1 is SGHNT, CDR2 YENEEA, per germline. The chain's CDR3 is CASSSRTGWGSPLHF. CDR3 DNA sequence: TGTGCCAGCAGCTCCCGGACAGGGTGGGGTTCACCCCTCCACTTT.

This clone was seen a handful of times. The chain links TRBV30 to TRBJ1-1; 9 nucleotides align to TRBD1. V was pared by 8 bases and J by 2 bases, with 6 bases of the junction left unmatched. This CDR3 is 13 amino acids long. The germline gives CDR1 GTSNPN, CDR2 SVGIG (reference sequence). This CDR3 is CARGTGLNTEAFF. The DNA of the CDR3 is TGTGCCCGAGGGACAGGGCTAAACACTGAAGCTTTCTTT.

The chain joins TRBV6-8 to TRBJ2-2; D uncertain. V dropped 5 bases and J dropped 7 bases, with 11 bases sitting between them. Germline V CDR1 and CDR2: MNHGY, SAAAGT. The CDR3 totals 13 residues. CDR3 in amino acids: CASSDGELGELFF. The CDR3 nucleotides are TGTGCCAGCAGTGACGGAGAACTCGGGGAGCTGTTTTTT.

The chain couples TRBV6-8 to TRBJ2-5; 9 bases align to TRBD1. With V trimmed by 5 bases and J by 3 bases, 7 bases remained unmatched. This CDR3 is built from 15 residues. In germline, CDR1 is MNHGY, CDR2 SAAAGT. The CDR3 here is CASSDETGGKETQYF. The CDR3, as DNA: TGTGCCAGCAGTGACGAGACAGGGGGAAAAGAGACCCAGTACTTC.

The chain employs TRBV16 and TRBJ1-2; no clear D. This CDR3 region has 13 residues. Trimming removed 0 bases at V and 4 bases at J, with 6 bases between. Germline V gives CDR1 KGHSY, CDR2 FQNENV. The CDR3 nucleotides read TGTGCCAGCAGCCAATCCACAGCCTATGGCTACACCTTC. Its protein is CASSQSTAYGYTF.

The J gene is TRBJ1-6, the V gene TRBV18; 8 bases are shared with TRBD1. The germline V gene encodes CDR1 KGHSH and CDR2 LQKENI. The CDR3 runs 17 residues. J lost 8 bases, V lost 0 bases, and 9 bases had no gene match. The CDR3 region is CASSPPGQGLFDSPLHF. The CDR3 DNA reads TGTGCCAGCTCACCACCCGGACAGGGACTTTTTGATTCACCCCTCCACTTT.